These T cell receptor beta chains were read from a single sample in a study of blood T cell repertoires in COVID-19. The repertoire was sequenced with immunoSEQ multiplex PCR; TCRdb's copy has only in-frame clones and lacks some. This table holds about 430,000 clones, around nine tenths found once. Sequencing was done on a sample of peripheral blood. The receptors originated from a man younger than 30 with COVID-19, enrolled during active disease. Each CDR3 is given with its conserved first and last residue. Fields, in order: D gene, clone size, V gene, J gene, CDR3 protein, CDR3 DNA. D genes are given only for firm matches. The listing skips clone size in some rows; elsewhere it reads once, few, many or a size class.

-	-	TRBV2	TRBJ1-6	CASRSRTAVNSPLHF	TGTGCCAGCAGGTCAAGGACAGCAGTTAATTCACCCCTCCACTTT
-	-	TRBV15	TRBJ1-5	CATSRDDDRGQPQHF	TGTGCCACCAGCAGAGATGATGACCGGGGGCAGCCCCAGCATTTT
-	-	TRBV2	TRBJ1-3	CASISAFRGSRGNTIYF	TGTGCCAGCATCTCGGCTTTTAGGGGGTCGCGTGGAAACACCATATATTTT
TRBD2	few	TRBV7-2	TRBJ2-2	CASSLTSGVAGELFF	TGTGCCAGCAGCTTGACTAGCGGGGTTGCCGGGGAGCTGTTTTTT
TRBD2	-	TRBV7-3	TRBJ2-1	CASSPGGSGYNEQFF	TGTGCCAGCAGCCCCGGGGGGAGCGGATACAATGAGCAGTTCTTC
TRBD1	few	TRBV10-2	TRBJ2-7	CASSEVGTGFYEQYF	TGCGCCAGCAGTGAAGTCGGGACAGGTTTCTACGAGCAGTACTTC
-	-	TRBV2	TRBJ2-7	CASSVYFYEQYF	TGTGCCAGCAGTGTGTACTTCTACGAGCAGTACTTC
-	-	TRBV24-1	TRBJ2-2	CATSDLAGTNTGELFF	TGTGCCACCAGTGATTTGGCAGGAACGAACACCGGGGAGCTGTTTTTT
-	-	TRBV7-9	TRBJ2-3	CASSLVPDKQDTQYF	TGTGCCAGCAGCTTAGTCCCCGACAAACAAGATACGCAGTATTTT
-	-	TRBV24-1	TRBJ1-4	CATSDSMADSHNEKLFF	TGTGCCACCAGTGATTCTATGGCCGACAGCCATAATGAAAAACTGTTTTTT
-	-	TRBV11-2	TRBJ1-3	CASSFVGNTIYF	TGTGCCAGCAGCTTTGTAGGAAACACCATATATTTT
TRBD2	-	TRBV20-1	TRBJ2-3	CSASFPLAGFPDTQYF	TGCAGTGCTAGTTTCCCACTAGCGGGATTTCCAGATACGCAGTATTTT
TRBD2	-	TRBV7-3	TRBJ2-5	CASSSGLAGDGETQYF	TGTGCCAGCAGCTCGGGACTAGCGGGAGACGGCGAGACCCAGTACTTC
TRBD1	-	TRBV5-1	TRBJ1-6	CASSLDRGRNSPLHF	TGCGCCAGCAGCTTGGACAGGGGGAGGAATTCACCCCTCCACTTT